These T cell receptor beta chains were read from a single sample in a study of identical twins. Each CDR3 protein gets one entry after TCRdb re-called the 5' RACE reads with MiXCR. The sample shows approximately 470,000 distinct CDR3 sequences, approximately 15% of them seen only once. These data also formed part of another study, on yellow fever vaccine responses in identical twins.

Sequenced material: CD4+ T cells sorted from blood. The receptors originated from a woman in her late teens or twenties in good health. Both conserved end residues are part of each CDR3. The D gene is left open where the match is weak. The size field is filled for only some rows; it gives once, few, many or a size class.

clone size: few; V gene: TRBV12-3/TRBV12-4; D gene: TRBD2; J gene: TRBJ2-1; CDR3 length: 13; CDR3 protein: CASWRGAYNEQFF; CDR3 DNA: TGTGCCAGCTGGCGGGGGGCCTACAATGAGCAGTTCTTC
clone size: few; V gene: TRBV20-1; D gene: TRBD1; J gene: TRBJ2-1; CDR3 length: 15; CDR3 protein: CSARVWDRQNNEQFF; CDR3 DNA: TGCAGTGCCAGGGTCTGGGACAGGCAGAACAATGAGCAGTTCTTC
clone size: NA; V gene: TRBV5-1; D gene: TRBD1; J gene: TRBJ1-6; CDR3 length: 12; CDR3 protein: CASRMDREHLHF; CDR3 DNA: TGCGCCAGCAGGATGGACAGGGAACACCTCCACTTT
clone size: few; V gene: TRBV6-5; D gene: TRBD2; J gene: TRBJ2-3; CDR3 length: 17; CDR3 protein: CASSYRGSGTSTDTQYF; CDR3 DNA: TGTGCCAGCAGTTACCGAGGTAGCGGGACTAGCACAGATACGCAGTATTTT
clone size: few; V gene: TRBV3-1; D gene: NA; J gene: TRBJ1-2; CDR3 length: 13; CDR3 protein: CASSPAGDYGYTF; CDR3 DNA: TGTGCCAGCAGCCCCGCAGGGGACTATGGCTACACCTTC
clone size: few; V gene: TRBV4-2; D gene: NA; J gene: TRBJ2-7; CDR3 length: 15; CDR3 protein: CASSQDLPGPYEQYF; CDR3 DNA: TGTGCCAGCAGCCAAGATCTTCCAGGACCCTACGAGCAGTACTTC
clone size: NA; V gene: TRBV5-5; D gene: TRBD2; J gene: TRBJ2-3; CDR3 length: 13; CDR3 protein: CASIPAGENTQYF; CDR3 DNA: TGTGCCAGCATCCCCGCGGGGGAAAATACGCAGTATTTT
clone size: NA; V gene: TRBV11-2; D gene: TRBD2; J gene: TRBJ2-1; CDR3 length: 19; CDR3 protein: CASSLDPTSASGRDNEQFF; CDR3 DNA: TGTGCCAGCAGCTTAGATCCGACAAGCGCTAGCGGGAGGGATAATGAGCAGTTCTTC
clone size: NA; V gene: TRBV7-8; D gene: TRBD2; J gene: TRBJ2-7; CDR3 length: 17; CDR3 protein: CASSLALKAGSRYEQYF; CDR3 DNA: TGTGCCAGCAGCTTAGCGCTAAAAGCGGGATCTAGGTACGAGCAGTACTTC
clone size: NA; V gene: TRBV2; D gene: TRBD2; J gene: TRBJ2-3; CDR3 length: 16; CDR3 protein: CASGKSGAGGTDTQYF; CDR3 DNA: TGTGCCAGCGGTAAAAGTGGTGCGGGGGGAACAGATACGCAGTATTTT
clone size: few; V gene: TRBV5-1; D gene: NA; J gene: TRBJ2-1; CDR3 length: 16; CDR3 protein: CASSSNFRTDYNEQFF; CDR3 DNA: TGCGCCAGCAGCTCCAACTTTAGGACAGACTACAATGAGCAGTTCTTC
clone size: many; V gene: TRBV20-1; D gene: TRBD1; J gene: TRBJ2-7; CDR3 length: 13; CDR3 protein: CSARTGGRNEQYF; CDR3 DNA: TGCAGTGCTAGGACAGGGGGCAGGAACGAGCAGTACTTC
clone size: NA; V gene: TRBV6-1; D gene: NA; J gene: TRBJ2-2; CDR3 length: 13; CDR3 protein: CATSQGNTGELFF; CDR3 DNA: TGTGCCACCTCTCAGGGGAACACCGGGGAGCTGTTTTTT
clone size: NA; V gene: TRBV6-5; D gene: TRBD2; J gene: TRBJ2-7; CDR3 length: 15; CDR3 protein: CASSYLGLEIYEQYF; CDR3 DNA: TGTGCCAGCAGTTACTTAGGACTAGAGATCTACGAGCAGTACTTC
clone size: few; V gene: TRBV2; D gene: NA; J gene: TRBJ2-7; CDR3 length: 15; CDR3 protein: CASSEPSALGYEQYF; CDR3 DNA: TGTGCCAGCAGTGAACCTAGCGCTCTTGGGTACGAGCAGTACTTC
clone size: many; V gene: TRBV29-1; D gene: TRBD2; J gene: TRBJ2-3; CDR3 length: 17; CDR3 protein: CSVEDLGSRGSTDTQYF; CDR3 DNA: TGCAGCGTTGAAGATCTAGGCTCGCGGGGGAGCACAGATACGCAGTATTTT
clone size: few; V gene: TRBV14; D gene: TRBD1; J gene: TRBJ2-4; CDR3 length: 17; CDR3 protein: CASSQLGTGGAKNIQYF; CDR3 DNA: TGTGCCAGCAGCCAACTGGGGACAGGGGGGGCCAAAAACATTCAGTACTTC
clone size: few; V gene: TRBV3-1; D gene: NA; J gene: TRBJ1-5; CDR3 length: 10; CDR3 protein: CARRIQPQHF; CDR3 DNA: TGTGCCAGAAGGATCCAGCCCCAGCATTTT
clone size: few; V gene: TRBV6-1; D gene: TRBD2; J gene: TRBJ2-7; CDR3 length: 16; CDR3 protein: CASSQLITSGRSEQYF; CDR3 DNA: TGTGCCAGCAGCCAGTTAATTACTAGCGGGAGGAGCGAGCAGTACTTC
clone size: few; V gene: TRBV5-1; D gene: TRBD2; J gene: TRBJ2-7; CDR3 length: 14; CDR3 protein: CASSYKSWEGEQYF; CDR3 DNA: TGCGCCAGCAGCTATAAGTCATGGGAGGGCGAGCAGTACTTC
clone size: many; V gene: TRBV6-5; D gene: NA; J gene: TRBJ1-6; CDR3 length: 13; CDR3 protein: CASSSLGSLPLHF; CDR3 DNA: TGTGCCAGCAGTTCCCTCGGGAGTTTACCCCTCCACTTT
clone size: NA; V gene: TRBV6-1; D gene: TRBD1; J gene: TRBJ2-4; CDR3 length: 13; CDR3 protein: CASSEGQKNIQYF; CDR3 DNA: TGTGCCAGCAGTGAGGGACAGAAAAACATTCAGTACTTC
clone size: few; V gene: TRBV27; D gene: NA; J gene: TRBJ1-5; CDR3 length: 13; CDR3 protein: CASSQDPHQPQHF; CDR3 DNA: TGTGCCAGCAGCCAAGACCCTCATCAGCCCCAGCATTTT
clone size: NA; V gene: TRBV12-3/TRBV12-4; D gene: TRBD2; J gene: TRBJ2-1; CDR3 length: 13; CDR3 protein: CAILRGTSGSLIF; CDR3 DNA: TGTGCCATCCTCCGTGGAACTAGCGGGTCTCTGATCTTC
clone size: few; V gene: TRBV27; D gene: TRBD2; J gene: TRBJ2-7; CDR3 length: 15; CDR3 protein: CASSFLGLAVDEQYF; CDR3 DNA: TGTGCAAGCAGTTTTCTGGGACTAGCGGTTGACGAGCAGTACTTC
clone size: many; V gene: TRBV29-1; D gene: NA; J gene: TRBJ2-2; CDR3 length: 14; CDR3 protein: CSVMIAVPVGELFF; CDR3 DNA: TGCAGCGTTATGATAGCGGTACCAGTCGGGGAGCTGTTTTTT
clone size: NA; V gene: TRBV29-1; D gene: NA; J gene: TRBJ2-1; CDR3 length: 13; CDR3 protein: CSVRDTLILRQFF; CDR3 DNA: TGCAGCGTGAGGGACACCTTAATACTACGGCAGTTCTTC
clone size: few; V gene: TRBV4-3; D gene: TRBD2; J gene: TRBJ2-3; CDR3 length: 18; CDR3 protein: CASSPKPTSGRKTDTQYF; CDR3 DNA: TGCGCCAGCAGCCCAAAACCGACTAGCGGGAGAAAAACAGATACGCAGTATTTT
clone size: few; V gene: TRBV3-1; D gene: NA; J gene: TRBJ2-2; CDR3 length: 15; CDR3 protein: CASSQDGMGTGELFF; CDR3 DNA: TGTGCCAGCAGCCAAGATGGGATGGGCACCGGGGAGCTGTTTTTT
clone size: NA; V gene: TRBV6-2/TRBV6-3; D gene: NA; J gene: TRBJ2-1; CDR3 length: 14; CDR3 protein: CASSPPVGVGEQFF; CDR3 DNA: TGTGCCAGCAGCCCGCCCGTAGGCGTCGGTGAGCAGTTCTTC
clone size: once; V gene: TRBV3-1; D gene: NA; J gene: TRBJ2-5; CDR3 length: 14; CDR3 protein: CASSQGTDGVTQYF; CDR3 DNA: TGTGCCAGCAGCCAGGGTACGGACGGTGTGACCCAGTACTTC
clone size: NA; V gene: TRBV9; D gene: NA; J gene: TRBJ2-5; CDR3 length: 12; CDR3 protein: CASSVGSETQYF; CDR3 DNA: TGTGCCAGCAGCGTCGGGTCGGAGACCCAGTACTTC
clone size: few; V gene: TRBV7-2; D gene: NA; J gene: TRBJ2-5; CDR3 length: 15; CDR3 protein: CASSADGGPQETQYF; CDR3 DNA: TGTGCCAGCAGCGCCGACGGGGGACCTCAAGAGACCCAGTACTTC
clone size: few; V gene: TRBV6-1; D gene: NA; J gene: TRBJ2-6; CDR3 length: 17; CDR3 protein: CASTEGGSGSGANVLTF; CDR3 DNA: TGTGCCAGCACTGAAGGGGGATCAGGTTCTGGGGCCAACGTCCTGACTTTC
clone size: NA; V gene: TRBV28; D gene: NA; J gene: TRBJ2-1; CDR3 length: 14; CDR3 protein: CASSLWESGNEQFF; CDR3 DNA: TGTGCCAGCAGTTTATGGGAGTCCGGCAATGAGCAGTTCTTC
clone size: NA; V gene: TRBV3-1; D gene: NA; J gene: TRBJ2-1; CDR3 length: 15; CDR3 protein: CASRAEAGGSIEQFF; CDR3 DNA: TGTGCCAGCAGGGCCGAGGCAGGGGGGTCCATTGAGCAGTTCTTC
clone size: few; V gene: TRBV9; D gene: NA; J gene: TRBJ2-3; CDR3 length: 15; CDR3 protein: CASSVAARGTDTQYF; CDR3 DNA: TGTGCCAGCAGCGTAGCGGCTAGAGGCACAGATACGCAGTATTTT
clone size: NA; V gene: TRBV28; D gene: NA; J gene: TRBJ2-7; CDR3 length: 14; CDR3 protein: CASSSPPRGYEQYF; CDR3 DNA: TGTGCCAGCAGTTCTCCCCCCCGTGGGTACGAGCAGTACTTC
clone size: NA; V gene: TRBV20-1; D gene: NA; J gene: TRBJ2-2; CDR3 length: 14; CDR3 protein: CSASAATRTGELFF; CDR3 DNA: TGCAGTGCTAGCGCCGCCACCAGGACCGGGGAGCTGTTTTTT
clone size: few; V gene: TRBV28; D gene: TRBD2; J gene: TRBJ2-1; CDR3 length: 14; CDR3 protein: CASNPSGRDNEQFF; CDR3 DNA: TGTGCCAGCAACCCTAGCGGGAGGGACAATGAGCAGTTCTTC
clone size: few; V gene: TRBV10-3; D gene: TRBD1; J gene: TRBJ2-1; CDR3 length: 17; CDR3 protein: CAMGKGQGFVSDNEQFF; CDR3 DNA: TGTGCCATGGGGAAGGGACAGGGGTTCGTCTCGGACAATGAGCAGTTCTTC
clone size: NA; V gene: TRBV11-2; D gene: NA; J gene: TRBJ2-1; CDR3 length: 17; CDR3 protein: CASSLGATRSPYNEQFF; CDR3 DNA: TGTGCCAGCAGCTTAGGGGCTACCCGTTCGCCGTACAATGAGCAGTTCTTC
clone size: few; V gene: TRBV6-6; D gene: NA; J gene: TRBJ2-4; CDR3 length: 12; CDR3 protein: CASSYEGDIQYF; CDR3 DNA: TGTGCCAGCAGTTATGAGGGTGACATTCAGTACTTC